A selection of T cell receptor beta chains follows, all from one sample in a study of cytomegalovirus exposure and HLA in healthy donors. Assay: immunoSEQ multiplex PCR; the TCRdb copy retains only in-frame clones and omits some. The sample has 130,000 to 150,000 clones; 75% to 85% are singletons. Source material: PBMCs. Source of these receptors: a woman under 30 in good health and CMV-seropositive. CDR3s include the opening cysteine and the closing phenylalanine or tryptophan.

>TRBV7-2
CASRRRSGGAVDTQYF
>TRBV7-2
CASSLTSGAGYEQYF
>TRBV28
CASSPPANYGYTF
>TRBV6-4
CASRRGKNTEAFF
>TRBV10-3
CAISTYYTSTDTQYF
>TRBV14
CASSLGTGGPYEQYF
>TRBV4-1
CASSSGPDRPLRETQYF
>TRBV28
CASSSPRGLGNQPQHF
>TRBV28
CASKTGQGGKDGNQPQHF
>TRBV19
CASRGGGTGGTEAFF
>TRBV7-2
CASSPPGGSTEAFF
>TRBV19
CASSAIDGSSYNEQFF
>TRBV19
CASSIGGDPRTEAFF
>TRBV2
CASHQGLAGRDEQFF
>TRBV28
CASSPRGLSNQPQHF
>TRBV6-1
CASSTRGGHTDTQYF
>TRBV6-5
CASSPGTGYEQYF
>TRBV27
CASSSRQGTAYGHTF
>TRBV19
CASSQGAYNEQFF
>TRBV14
CASSLPVVAGGWSPLHF
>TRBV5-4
CASSLRQDNTEAFF
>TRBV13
CASSLQGQGAGRNEQFF
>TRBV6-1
CASSEGTGSISPLHF
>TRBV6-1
CASSEVLYEQYF
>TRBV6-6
CASSYGRYSYEQYF
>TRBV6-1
CASREGQGGNTIYF
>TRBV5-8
CASTLRWGGTGVSYEQYF
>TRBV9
CASSVFTGKGSGELFF
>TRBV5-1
CASSWGQGGPSYEQYF
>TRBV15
CATSNREYNSPLHF
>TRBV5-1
CASSFESPGGAGVSYTF
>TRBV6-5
CASTLTGGSYEQYF
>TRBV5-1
CASSLTSGGTQETQYF
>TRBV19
CASSGGLAGLYNEQFF
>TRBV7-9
CASSLMDFRYEQYF
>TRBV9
CASSRGNYGYTF
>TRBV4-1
CASSQSQGLLAEKLFF